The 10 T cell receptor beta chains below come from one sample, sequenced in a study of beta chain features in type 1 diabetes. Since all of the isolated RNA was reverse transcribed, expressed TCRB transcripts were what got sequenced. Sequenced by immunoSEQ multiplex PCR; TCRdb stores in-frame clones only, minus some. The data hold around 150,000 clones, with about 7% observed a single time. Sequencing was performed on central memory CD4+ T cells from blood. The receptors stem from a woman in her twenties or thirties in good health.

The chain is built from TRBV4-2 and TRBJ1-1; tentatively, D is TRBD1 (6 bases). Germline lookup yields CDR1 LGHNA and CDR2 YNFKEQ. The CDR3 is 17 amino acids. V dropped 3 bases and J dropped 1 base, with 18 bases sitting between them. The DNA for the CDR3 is TGTGCCAGCAGCCAGCACATAGCCCGGGACACGAACACTGAAGCTTTCTTT. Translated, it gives CASSQHIARDTNTEAFF.

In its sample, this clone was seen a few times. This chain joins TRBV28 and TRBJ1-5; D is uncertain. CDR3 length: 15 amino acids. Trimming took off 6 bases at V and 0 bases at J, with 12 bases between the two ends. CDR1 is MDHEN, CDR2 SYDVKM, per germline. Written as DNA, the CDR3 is TGTGCCAGCAGCTCGGACGGGATTAGCAATCAGCCCCAGCATTTT. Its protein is CASSSDGISNQPQHF.

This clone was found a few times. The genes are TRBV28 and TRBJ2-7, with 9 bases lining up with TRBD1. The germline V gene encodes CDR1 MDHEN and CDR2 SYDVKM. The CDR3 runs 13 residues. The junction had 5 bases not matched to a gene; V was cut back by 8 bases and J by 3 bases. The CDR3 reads CASGGTGLYEQYF. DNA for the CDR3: TGTGCCAGCGGGGGGACAGGGCTCTACGAGCAGTACTTC.

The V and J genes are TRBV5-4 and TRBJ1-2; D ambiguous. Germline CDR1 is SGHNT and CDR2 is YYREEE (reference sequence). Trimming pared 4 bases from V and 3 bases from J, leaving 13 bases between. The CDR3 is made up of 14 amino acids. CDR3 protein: CASSRVSADYGYTF. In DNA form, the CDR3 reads TGTGCCAGCAGCCGGGTGTCGGCAGACTATGGCTACACCTTC.

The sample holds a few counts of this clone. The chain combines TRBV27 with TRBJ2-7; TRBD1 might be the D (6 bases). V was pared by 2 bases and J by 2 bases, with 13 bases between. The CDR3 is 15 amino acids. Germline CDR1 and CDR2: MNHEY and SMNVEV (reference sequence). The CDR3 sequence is CASSLNYDRTYEQYF. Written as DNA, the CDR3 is TGTGCCAGCAGTTTAAATTACGACAGGACCTACGAGCAGTACTTC.

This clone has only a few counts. The CDR3 nucleotides read TGTGCCTGGAGCGCGGGAAGAAAAGAGACCCAGTACTTC. This codes for CAWSAGRKETQYF. V gene TRBV30 combines with J gene TRBJ2-5, with D possibly TRBD2 on 6 matching bases. The CDR3 length is 13 residues. V lost 3 bases and J 3 bases, leaving 11 bases between the germline ends. Germline V gene lookup returns CDR1 GTSNPN and CDR2 SVGIG (reference sequence).

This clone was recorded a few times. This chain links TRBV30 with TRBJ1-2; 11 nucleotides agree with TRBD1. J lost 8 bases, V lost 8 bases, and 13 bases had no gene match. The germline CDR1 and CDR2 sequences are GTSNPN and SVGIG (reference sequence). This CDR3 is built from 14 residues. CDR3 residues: CALDRSRTGGGYTF. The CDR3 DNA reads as TGTGCCCTGGACCGCTCGAGGACAGGGGGCGGCTACACCTTC. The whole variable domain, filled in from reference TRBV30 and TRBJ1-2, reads SQTIHQWPATLVQPVGSPLSLECTVEGTSNPNLYWYRQAAGRGLQLLFYSVGIGQISSEVPQNLSASRPQDRQFILSSKKLLLSDSGFYLCALDRSRTGGGYTFGSGTRLTVV.

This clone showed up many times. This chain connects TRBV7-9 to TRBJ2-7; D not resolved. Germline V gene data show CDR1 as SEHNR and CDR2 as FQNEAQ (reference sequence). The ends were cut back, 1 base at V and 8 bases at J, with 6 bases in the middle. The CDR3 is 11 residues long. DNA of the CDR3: TGTGCCAGCAGCTTAGGAGATCAGCAGTACTTC. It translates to CASSLGDQQYF.

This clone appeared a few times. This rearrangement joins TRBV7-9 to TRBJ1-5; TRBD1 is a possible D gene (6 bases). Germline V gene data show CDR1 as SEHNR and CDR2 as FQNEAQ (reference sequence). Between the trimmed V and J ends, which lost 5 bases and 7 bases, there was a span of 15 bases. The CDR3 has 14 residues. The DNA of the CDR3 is TGTGCCAGCAGCCCGGGCAGGGGCCAACAGCCCCAGCATTTT. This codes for CASSPGRGQQPQHF.

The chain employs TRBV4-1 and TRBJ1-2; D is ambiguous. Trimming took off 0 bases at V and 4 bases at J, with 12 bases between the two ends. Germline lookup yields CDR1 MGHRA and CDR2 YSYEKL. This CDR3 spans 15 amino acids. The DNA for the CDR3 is TGCGCCAGCAGCCAAGACCAACTGAACCTCTATGGCTACACCTTC. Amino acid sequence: CASSQDQLNLYGYTF.